One and the same sample provided the 27 T cell receptor beta chains below, sequenced in a study of cytomegalovirus exposure and HLA in healthy donors. This PCR relied on a set of 60 Vbeta primers and 13 Jbeta primers. Here immunoSEQ multiplex PCR was the method, and the copy in TCRdb shows in-frame clones only, minus some. The table lists about 150,000 clones, roughly 80% of them singletons. Sequences were obtained from PBMCs. Receptor source: a male donor in good health and CMV-seronegative.

The chain couples TRBV7-9 to TRBJ2-1; D might be TRBD1 (6 bases). In germline, CDR1 is SEHNR, CDR2 FQNEAQ (reference sequence). V was pared by 6 bases and J by 14 bases, with 20 bases between. This CDR3 has 13 residues. CDR3 region: CASSLILQGIKFF. As DNA, the CDR3 is TGTGCCAGCAGTCTAATCTTACAGGGAATTAAGTTCTTC.

This clone was detected only once. The chain employs TRBV4-1 and TRBJ2-7; 8 bases are shared with TRBD2. Germline lookup yields CDR1 MGHRA and CDR2 YSYEKL. This CDR3 spans 17 amino acids. V lost 2 bases and J lost 2; bases outside the gene matches: 11. CDR3 bases: TGCGCCAGCAGCCAACAAGTACTAGCGGTACGCGCCTACGAGCAGTACTTC. Its protein product is CASSQQVLAVRAYEQYF.

This clone has only one observation. The J gene is TRBJ1-1, the V gene TRBV28, with TRBD1 identical over 7 bases. CDR1 is MDHEN and CDR2 is SYDVKM in the germline V gene. CDR3 length: 14 amino acids. With V trimmed by 2 bases and J by 3 bases, 3 bases remained unmatched. CDR3 in amino acids: CASSLQGGDTEAFF. CDR3 coding DNA: TGTGCCAGCAGTTTACAGGGGGGAGACACTGAAGCTTTCTTT.

CDR3 residues: CASSPTGNTGELFF. The DNA for the CDR3 is TGTGCCAGCTCACCGACAGGAAACACCGGGGAGCTGTTTTTT. This chain uses TRBV18 with TRBJ2-2; maybe TRBD1 (6 bases). The CDR3 runs 14 residues. CDR1 and CDR2 (germline): KGHSH, LQKENI. Trimming pared 3 bases from V and 2 bases from J, leaving 7 bases between.

The gene calls are TRBV27 and TRBJ2-1; TRBD2 aligns across 12 bases. V lost 3 bases, J lost 9 bases, and 6 bases stayed unmatched. This CDR3 comprises 15 residues. The germline gives CDR1 MNHEY, CDR2 SMNVEV (reference sequence). The CDR3 nucleotides read TGTGCCAGCAGTTTCGGACTAGCGGGATTAGGTGAGCAGTTCTTC. It encodes CASSFGLAGLGEQFF.

As concerns this clone: The germline gene is not matched at one end of the junction; a read error may be the cause. V gene TRBV7-2 combines with J gene TRBJ2-3; possibly TRBD2 for D (5 bases). Germline CDR1 reads SGHTA; CDR2 reads FQGNSA. This CDR3 comprises 13 residues. The chain's CDR3 is CASSLKEAGRSDF. The CDR3 DNA sequence: TGTGCCAGCAGCTTAAAGGAGGCGGGCCGCTCTGATTTT.

The V and J genes are TRBV5-1 and TRBJ2-1, with TRBD2 as a possible D gene (6 bases). Germline values: CDR1 SGHRS, CDR2 YFSETQ. Deletions cut 0 bases from V and 8 bases from J, with 15 bases between. This CDR3 spans 15 amino acids. CDR3 protein: CASSLAPVGGDEQFF. Written as DNA, the CDR3 is TGCGCCAGCAGCTTGGCTCCCGTTGGAGGGGATGAGCAGTTCTTC.

The J gene is TRBJ2-7, the V gene TRBV6-5; the match to TRBD1 covers 9 bases. The length of the CDR3 is 14 residues. J lost 7 bases, V lost 4 bases, and 8 bases had no gene match. The germline V gene has CDR1 MNHEY and CDR2 SVGAGI. The DNA for the CDR3 is TGTGCCAGCAGTTCATTACAGGGGGCGGCGGAGCAGTACTTC. Amino acids: CASSSLQGAAEQYF.

The genes are TRBV5-1 and TRBJ2-2; a possible D gene is TRBD1 (6 bases). CDR1 is SGHRS, CDR2 YFSETQ, per germline. The V end was cut by 4 bases, the J end by 0 bases, with 16 bases between. The CDR3 is 17 residues long. The CDR3 DNA sequence: TGCGCCAGCAGCCTTATCGGGACAAACGCGAACACCGGGGAGCTGTTTTTT. Translation: CASSLIGTNANTGELFF.

This chain joins TRBV19 and TRBJ2-1; 10 bases line up with TRBD1. CDR1 is LNHDA, CDR2 SQIVND, per germline (reference sequence). The J segment lost 10 bases and the V segment lost 7 bases, leaving 10 bases of the junction unmatched. The CDR3 runs to 14 residues. CDR3 sequence reads: CASKPDRGGKEQFF. CDR3 DNA: TGTGCCAGTAAGCCGGACAGGGGGGGTAAGGAGCAGTTCTTC.

The rearrangement joins TRBV27 to TRBJ2-1; 8 bases are shared with TRBD1. There are 15 residues in the CDR3. Losses at the gene ends were 0 bases for V and 8 bases for J; bases not matched to a gene: 6. Germline V gene data show CDR1 as MNHEY and CDR2 as SMNVEV (reference sequence). CDR3 loop: CASSLSQGAYYEQFF. CDR3 sequence (DNA): TGTGCCAGCAGTTTATCCCAGGGGGCTTATTATGAGCAGTTCTTC.

In DNA, the CDR3 is TGTGCCAGTAGTCTTAGGCCGGTGACAGGGGCGACTAGCAATCAGCCCCAGCATTTT. This sequence encodes CASSLRPVTGATSNQPQHF. This rearrangement joins TRBV19 to TRBJ1-5, with 8 bases fitting TRBD1. Germline CDR1 reads LNHDA; CDR2 reads SQIVND (reference sequence). V trimming: 5 bases; J trimming: 0 bases; junction bases outside the gene matches: 15. The CDR3 loop spans 19 amino acids.

The count of this clone is one. This chain joins TRBV11-3 and TRBJ2-1; 7 bases align to TRBD2. J was trimmed by 3 bases and V by 1 base; bases with no gene match: 3. Germline V lookup: CDR1 SGHNT, CDR2 YENEEA. The CDR3 is 15 residues long. CDR3 residues: CASSLGAGLYNEQFF. Written as DNA, the CDR3 is TGTGCCAGCAGCTTAGGAGCGGGACTCTACAATGAGCAGTTCTTC.

The chain couples TRBV4-3 to TRBJ2-1; 11 positions match TRBD2. The CDR3 is 18 residues long. V was clipped by 3 bases and J by 7 bases; unmatched bases: 14. CDR1 and CDR2 (germline): LGHNA, YSLEER. In DNA, the CDR3 is TGCGCCAGCAGCCATGAAACTATAGCGGGAGGGCCGGGGAATGAGCAGTTCTTC. It yields the protein CASSHETIAGGPGNEQFF.

Points on this clone: This same CDR3 is encoded by further DNA sequences in the sample. J is TRBJ2-7 and V is TRBV6-5; TRBD2 is a possible D gene (6 bases). This CDR3 has 13 residues. Germline CDR1 is MNHEY and CDR2 is SVGAGI. Trimming stripped 0 bases from V and 4 bases from J, with 7 bases between. This chain's CDR3 is CASSYSRGYEQYF. The CDR3 nucleotides read TGTGCCAGCAGTTACTCGCGGGGATACGAGCAGTACTTC.

This rearrangement joins TRBV21-1 to TRBJ2-7; the listed D gene, TRBD1, was not tested against the DNA. TRBV21-1 has pseudogene status. The CDR3 runs 17 residues. As DNA, the CDR3 is TGTGCCAGCAGCTCGCGAGGGAGGACAGGGGACCTTTACGAGCAGTACTTC. Translating it yields CASSSRGRTGDLYEQYF.

The chain combines TRBV25-1 with TRBJ2-5, with 9 positions matching TRBD1. CDR3 length: 15 residues. With 6 bases clipped from V and 6 bases from J, the junction kept 11 bases outside the gene matches. CDR1 and CDR2 from the germline V gene are MGHDK and SYGVNS. CDR3 amino acids: CASSPGTGSSKTQYF. The CDR3 DNA reads TGTGCCAGCAGCCCAGGGACAGGGTCTTCGAAGACCCAGTACTTC.

This rearrangement joins TRBV20-1 to TRBJ1-2; D call uncertain. V was shortened by 2 bases and J by 8 bases, with 6 bases between the two germline ends. Germline loops: CDR1 DFQATT, CDR2 SNEGSKA (reference sequence). The CDR3 is made up of 10 amino acids. The CDR3 spells CSARLEGYTF. CDR3 coding DNA: TGCAGTGCTAGACTAGAGGGCTACACCTTC.

This rearrangement joins TRBV19 to TRBJ2-7, with 11 bases aligning to TRBD1. Unmatched junction bases numbered 5, after V lost 5 bases and J lost 2 bases. The CDR3 has 15 amino acids. Germline V gene sequence: CDR1 LNHDA, CDR2 SQIVND (reference sequence). The chain's CDR3 is CASSPTGQGAYEQYF. DNA of the CDR3: TGTGCCAGTAGTCCCACGGGACAGGGGGCCTACGAGCAGTACTTC.

The rearrangement links TRBV4-1 to TRBJ1-1, with D perhaps matching TRBD1 (6 bases). Germline values: CDR1 MGHRA, CDR2 YSYEKL. The ends were cut back, 3 bases at V and 1 base at J, with 9 bases in the middle. The CDR3 is made up of 14 amino acids. DNA for the CDR3: TGCGCCAGCAGCCACCCGGGACAGAACACTGAAGCTTTCTTT. Translating gives CASSHPGQNTEAFF.

V gene TRBV11-2 combines with J gene TRBJ1-4, with 9 bases aligning to TRBD1. J was trimmed by 0 bases and V by 1 base; bases with no gene match: 0. Germline CDR1 is SGHAT and CDR2 is FQNNGV. The CDR3 is 16 amino acids. The DNA of the CDR3 is TGTGCCAGCAGCTTAGGACAGGGGGCAACTAATGAAAAACTGTTTTTT. Its translation: CASSLGQGATNEKLFF.

The chain joins TRBV14 to TRBJ2-7, with 11 bases fitting TRBD2. V dropped 4 bases and J dropped 4; count of bases not matched to a gene: 6. Germline CDR1 SGHDN, CDR2 FVKESK. The CDR3 has 15 amino acids. In DNA form, the CDR3 reads TGTGCCAGCAGCCTCCTAGCGGGAGGTGAGTACGAGCAGTACTTC. It yields the protein CASSLLAGGEYEQYF. Full variable domain (remainder filled in from reference TRBV14 and TRBJ2-7): EAGVTQFPSHSVIEKGQTVTLRCDPISGHDNLYWYRRVMGKEIKFLLHFVKESKQDESGMPNNRFLAERTGGTYSTLKVQPAELEDSGVYFCASSLLAGGEYEQYFGPGTRLTVT.

The gene calls are TRBV11-3 and TRBJ2-3; 7 bases map to TRBD1. Trimming at V came to 5 bases and at J to 0 bases, leaving 2 bases not matched to a gene. The CDR3 covers 14 residues. Germline CDR1 is SGHNT and CDR2 is YENEEA. CDR3 bases: TGTGCCAGCAGCGACAGGGACAGCACAGATACGCAGTATTTT. Translated: CASSDRDSTDTQYF.

The V and J genes are TRBV4-2 and TRBJ1-2; D may be TRBD1 (5 bases). The germline V gene has CDR1 LGHNA and CDR2 YNFKEQ. This CDR3 has 15 amino acids. V lost 0 bases, J lost 8 bases, and 16 bases lay in between. CDR3 in amino acids: CASSQDAGWLRGYTF. The CDR3 region has the DNA TGTGCCAGCAGCCAAGATGCAGGGTGGCTGAGGGGCTACACCTTC.

The CDR3 protein is CASSTGGPLGFGNTIYF. In nucleotides, the CDR3 is TGCGCCAGCAGCACGGGGGGCCCCCTCGGGTTTGGAAACACCATATATTTT. This chain links TRBV5-1 with TRBJ1-3, with D perhaps matching TRBD1 (6 bases). The CDR3 is 17 amino acids. V was cut by 4 bases and J by 3 bases, with 20 bases left in between. Germline assignment: CDR1 SGHRS and CDR2 YFSETQ. The variable domain in full, completed from reference TRBV5-1 and TRBJ1-3, reads KAGVTQTPRYLIKTRGQQVTLSCSPISGHRSVSWYQQTPGQGLQFLFEYFSETQRNKGNFPGRFSGRQFSNSRSEMNVSTLELGDSALYLCASSTGGPLGFGNTIYFGEGSWLTVV.

This sequence joins TRBV25-1 and TRBJ1-2, with D unresolved. Trimming pared 0 bases from V and 8 bases from J, leaving 7 bases between. This CDR3 comprises 12 residues. Germline loops: CDR1 MGHDK, CDR2 SYGVNS. CDR3 in amino acids: CASSEYSKGYTF. In DNA, the CDR3 is TGTGCCAGCAGTGAATATTCTAAGGGCTACACCTTC.

V usage is TRBV7-2 and J usage is TRBJ2-6; tentative D call: TRBD1 (6 bases). The germline gives CDR1 SGHTA, CDR2 FQGNSA. CDR3 size: 18 residues. V lost 1 base to trimming and J lost 3 bases, with 16 bases between them. The CDR3, as DNA: TGTGCCAGCAGCTTAGTTTACCTGACAGGTGGTGGGGCCAACGTCCTGACTTTC. Its translation: CASSLVYLTGGGANVLTF. Using reference TRBV7-2 and TRBJ2-6 for the parts outside the CDR3, the full variable domain is GAGVSQSPSNKVTEKGKDVELRCDPISGHTALYWYRQSLGQGLEFLIYFQGNSAPDKSGLPSDRFSAERTGGSVSTLTIQRTQQEDSAVYLCASSLVYLTGGGANVLTFGAGSRLTVL.